The 25 T cell receptor beta chains below come from one sample, sequenced in a study of T cells in localized non-small cell lung cancer. TCRdb's copy holds only in-frame clones and misses some; the assay was immunoSEQ multiplex PCR. The sample holds approximately 49,000 clones; 60% to 85% are singletons and the top ten take about 17%. Source: peripheral blood, taken before any cancer treatment. These receptors all stem from a man aged 40 to 70 with stage I squamous cell lung carcinoma.

This rearrangement joins TRBV30 to TRBJ1-6, with TRBD1 identical over 8 bases. Germline lookup yields CDR1 GTSNPN and CDR2 SVGIG (reference sequence). The CDR3 has 15 amino acids. J was trimmed by 7 bases and V by 3 bases; bases with no gene match: 8. In DNA form, the CDR3 reads TGTGCCTGGAGGCTGTCAGGGGGCCGAAATTCACCCCTCCACTTT. As protein: CAWRLSGGRNSPLHF.

This chain joins TRBV28 and TRBJ1-1; D is ambiguous. In germline, CDR1 is MDHEN, CDR2 SYDVKM. The CDR3 consists of 13 residues. V lost 8 bases, J lost 1 base, and 11 bases lay in between. The CDR3 DNA follows: TGTGCCAGCCGGACCGCCAAGAACACTGAAGCTTTCTTT. Translated: CASRTAKNTEAFF.

The gene calls are TRBV11-2 and TRBJ1-3; TRBD1 agrees at 7 bases. CDR1 is SGHAT and CDR2 is FQNNGV in the germline V gene. The CDR3 is 15 amino acids. V lost 2 bases to trimming and J lost 4 bases; unmatched junction nucleotides: 5. Here the CDR3 reads CASSLTGTAGNTIYF. In DNA form, the CDR3 reads TGTGCCAGCAGCTTAACCGGGACAGCAGGAAACACCATATATTTT.

The rearrangement links TRBV21-1 to TRBJ2-2; the table calls TRBD1, which could not be checked here. TRBV21-1 is designated a pseudogene. The CDR3 totals 15 residues. The CDR3 DNA is TGTGCCAGCAGCAAAGCGGGCAGGCTTACCGGGGAGCTGTTTTTT. It translates to CASSKAGRLTGELFF.

The chain uses TRBV14 and TRBJ2-5, with 7 nucleotides matching TRBD1. The trim removed 1 base at V and 7 bases at J, leaving 6 bases unmatched. Per the germline V gene, CDR1 is SGHDN and CDR2 is FVKESK. This CDR3 spans 14 amino acids. The CDR3 DNA sequence: TGTGCCAGCAGCCAAGGGCGACAGGGTTGGACCCAGTACTTC. This codes for CASSQGRQGWTQYF.

V and J are TRBV6-1 and TRBJ2-7; D not resolved. CDR3 length: 14 amino acids. Germline V gene lookup returns CDR1 MNHNS and CDR2 SASEGT. Trimming shortened V by 2 bases and J by 3 bases, and 11 bases separated the two germline ends. This CDR3 is CASSEKAVGYEQYF. The CDR3 DNA follows: TGTGCCAGCAGTGAAAAGGCGGTGGGCTACGAGCAGTACTTC.

Only a few counts were recorded for this clone. This specimen includes other DNA sequences encoding the same CDR3. The genes are TRBV28 and TRBJ2-1, with TRBD1 matching over 8 bases. Germline assignment: CDR1 MDHEN and CDR2 SYDVKM. CDR3 size: 14 residues. The V and J ends lost 5 bases and 7 bases, in that order; junction bases with no gene match: 7. In DNA form, the CDR3 reads TGTGCCAGCAGTAGGGGACAGGCCCGGAATGAGCAGTTCTTC. Amino acids: CASSRGQARNEQFF.

This clone was detected many times. The chain employs TRBV5-5 and TRBJ1-3; D gene uncertain. Trimming removed 5 bases at V and 0 bases at J, with 12 bases between. Germline loops: CDR1 SGHKS, CDR2 YYEKEE (reference sequence). CDR3 size: 15 residues. CDR3 coding DNA: TGTGCCAGCAGACTAGGACGGGGCTCTGGAAACACCATATATTTT. Its translation is CASRLGRGSGNTIYF.

The gene calls are TRBV10-3 and TRBJ2-3; 9 positions agree with TRBD2. The CDR3 covers 14 residues. The germline V gene has CDR1 ENHRY and CDR2 SYGVKD. With 9 bases clipped from V and 1 base from J, the junction kept 5 bases outside the gene matches. The CDR3 here is CAIRTSVGTDTQYF. The CDR3 DNA reads TGTGCCATTCGGACTAGCGTGGGCACAGATACGCAGTATTTT.

This clone has only a few counts. V usage is TRBV18 and J usage is TRBJ1-2, with D maybe TRBD1 (5 bases). Germline CDR1 is KGHSH and CDR2 is LQKENI. CDR3 length: 14 residues. V lost 6 bases to trimming and J lost 0 bases, with 11 bases between them. The CDR3 nucleotides read TGTGCCAGCTCCGACAGCCAAGCTAACTATGGCTACACCTTC. This translates into CASSDSQANYGYTF.

The V gene is TRBV11-2, the J gene TRBJ2-3, with D tentatively TRBD2 (5 bases). Per germline, CDR1 SGHAT and CDR2 FQNNGV. The length of the CDR3 is 14 residues. Deletions cut 5 bases from V and 6 bases from J, with 15 bases between. The CDR3 loop is CASSPEYAGDTQYF. The CDR3 DNA reads as TGTGCCAGCAGCCCCGAATACGCGGGCGATACGCAGTATTTT. The complete variable domain, with remaining parts taken from reference TRBV11-2 and TRBJ2-3, reads EAGVAQSPRYKIIEKRQSVAFWCNPISGHATLYWYQQILGQGPKLLIQFQNNGVVDDSQLPKDRFSAERLKGVDSTLKIQPAKLEDSAVYLCASSPEYAGDTQYFGPGTRLTVL.

The V gene is TRBV2, the J gene TRBJ2-7; no clear D. Germline values: CDR1 SNHLY, CDR2 FYNNEI. This CDR3 spans 12 amino acids. The V end was cut by 4 bases, the J end by 4 bases, with 8 bases between. The CDR3 sequence: CASSGSQYEQYF. CDR3 DNA: TGTGCCAGCAGTGGATCACAGTACGAGCAGTACTTC.

The chain has TRBV7-6 and TRBJ2-1; TRBD1 might be the D (5 bases). Germline lookup yields CDR1 SGHVS and CDR2 FNYEAQ. Trimming left V 7 bases short and J 9 bases short, with 13 bases between. The CDR3 consists of 12 residues. This chain's CDR3 is CASTAGMGEQFF. DNA for the CDR3: TGTGCCAGCACCGCAGGGATGGGTGAGCAGTTCTTC.

This clone was detected only once. The CDR3 here is CASSIRTSSGNTIYF. In DNA form, the CDR3 reads TGTGCCAGTAGTATAAGGACCAGCTCTGGAAACACCATATATTTT. The J gene is TRBJ1-3, the V gene TRBV19; D unresolved. Germline values: CDR1 LNHDA, CDR2 SQIVND (reference sequence). V lost 2 bases to trimming and J lost 0 bases, with 8 bases between them. This CDR3 contains 15 residues.

The V call is TRBV27, the J call TRBJ1-1; D call uncertain. CDR1 MNHEY and CDR2 SMNVEV come from the germline V gene (reference sequence). Trimming took 0 bases from V and 11 from J, leaving 16 bases between them. The CDR3 spans 14 residues. CDR3 region: CASSLSNTETRAFF. In DNA, the CDR3 is TGTGCCAGCAGTTTATCGAATACCGAGACGAGGGCTTTCTTT.

The chain has TRBV4-3 and TRBJ1-2; D may be TRBD1 (6 bases). From germline, CDR1 is LGHNA and CDR2 YSLEER. The CDR3 totals 15 residues. V was shortened by 1 base and J by 3 bases, with 12 bases between the two germline ends. The CDR3 protein is CASSQGKQGHYGYTF. As DNA, the CDR3 is TGCGCCAGCAGCCAAGGGAAACAGGGTCACTATGGCTACACCTTC.

The chain joins TRBV7-8 to TRBJ2-2, with unresolved D. From germline, CDR1 is SGHVS and CDR2 FQNEAQ. CDR3 size: 14 residues. V shed 1 base and J shed 2 bases, with 5 bases lying between them. For the CDR3, the DNA is TGTGCCAGCAGCTTAGAGGGAAACACCGGGGAGCTGTTTTTT. Translated: CASSLEGNTGELFF.

On this clone itself: Other DNA sequences in this sample translate to the same CDR3. Written as DNA, the CDR3 is TGTGCCAGCAGTGAACGGGCGGGGGGGCGGACAGATACGCAGTATTTT. Amino acid sequence: CASSERAGGRTDTQYF. The V and J genes are TRBV2 and TRBJ2-3; TRBD2 agrees at 9 bases. The CDR3 totals 16 residues. CDR1 and CDR2 from the germline V gene are SNHLY and FYNNEI. Trimming at V came to 2 bases and at J to 3 bases, leaving 6 bases not matched to a gene.

This clone was recorded only once. The chain is built from TRBV4-1 and TRBJ2-5; 11 nucleotides match TRBD2. This CDR3 has 17 residues. The V gene end was trimmed by 1 base and the J gene end by 2 bases; junction bases not matched to a gene: 6. Looked up from germline, CDR1 is MGHRA and CDR2 is YSYEKL. As DNA, the CDR3 is TGCGCCAGCAGCCAAGCTCCGGGACTAGCGGAACAAGAGACCCAGTACTTC. Protein product: CASSQAPGLAEQETQYF.

This sequence joins TRBV6-1 and TRBJ2-7; D might be TRBD1 (6 bases). Looked up from germline, CDR1 is MNHNS and CDR2 is SASEGT. CDR3 length: 13 residues. Trimming pared 6 bases from V and 4 bases from J, leaving 13 bases between. The CDR3 region has the DNA TGTGCCAGCAGCCCTGACACAGGGTACGAGCAGTACTTC. It encodes CASSPDTGYEQYF.

The chain carries TRBV6-1 and TRBJ2-3; 12 nucleotides match TRBD1. The CDR3 has 16 amino acids. The J segment lost 3 bases and the V segment lost 4 bases, leaving 5 bases of the junction unmatched. CDR1 and CDR2 from the germline V gene are MNHNS and SASEGT. The CDR3 sequence: CASSGGTGGRTDTQYF. The CDR3 DNA sequence: TGTGCCAGCAGTGGAGGGACAGGGGGCAGGACAGATACGCAGTATTTT.

V gene TRBV6-6 combines with J gene TRBJ2-7; no definite D call. V lost 5 bases and J 3 bases, leaving 11 bases between the germline ends. Per germline, CDR1 MNHNY and CDR2 SVGAGI (reference sequence). This CDR3 is 13 amino acids long. The CDR3 DNA is TGTGCCAGCAGTGACGCCAGTCGCTACGAGCAGTACTTC. It encodes CASSDASRYEQYF.

The chain is built from TRBV7-2 and TRBJ2-5; D is undetermined. The germline V and J ends were trimmed by 2 bases and 5 bases, with 9 bases remaining between them. CDR1 is SGHTA and CDR2 is FQGNSA in the germline V gene. The CDR3 sequence is 13 residues long. The CDR3 sequence is CASSLNGRETQYF. CDR3 nucleotides: TGTGCCAGCAGCTTAAACGGCCGGGAGACCCAGTACTTC.

The chain joins TRBV28 to TRBJ2-7; the D gene is possibly TRBD2 (5 bases). Germline lookup yields CDR1 MDHEN and CDR2 SYDVKM. CDR3 length: 12 amino acids. Trimming removed 3 bases at V and 9 bases at J, with 12 bases between. The CDR3 bases are TGTGCCAGCAGTTTCTCCGGGGTCGGGCAGTACTTC. Translating gives CASSFSGVGQYF.

The rearrangement joins TRBV5-6 to TRBJ2-7; the D gene is possibly TRBD1 (6 bases). V lost 0 bases, J lost 6 bases, and 10 bases lay in between. This CDR3 is 13 amino acids long. In germline, CDR1 is SGHDT, CDR2 YYEEEE. The CDR3 here is CASSLDTGSEQYF. The CDR3 nucleotides read TGTGCCAGCAGCTTGGATACAGGGAGCGAGCAGTACTTC.